This TCR beta chain was sequenced during a study of T-cell reconstitution after alpha-beta-depleted transplantation in children. Unique molecular identifiers were used to barcode this TCRbeta library. TCRdb used MiXCR to reprocess the PCR reads, holding one entry per CDR3 protein. Here the sample spans about 400,000 distinct CDR3 sequences, around 20% being singletons. This clonotype was recorded a few times. V lost 6 bases to trimming and J lost 6 bases, with 14 bases between them. The CDR3 totals 14 residues. This clonotype was sampled from a human donor who donated a stem cell graft to a child with acute myeloid leukemia. This specimen was PBMCs from the stem cell graft donor, taken from the stem cell graft. This chain connects TRBV12-3 or TRBV12-4 to TRBJ2-2; D gene unclear. CDR3 residues: CASRPFTTPGELFF. For the CDR3, the DNA is TGTGCCAGCAGACCCTTCACAACCCCCGGGGAGCTGTTTTTT.